Following are 22 T cell receptor beta chains from one sample sequenced in a study of T cell responses to AZD1222 COVID-19 vaccine. The protocol was immunoSEQ multiplex PCR, while the TCRdb copy is restricted to in-frame clones and leaves out a portion. The sample contains under 110,000 clones, around 90% of which appear only once. Sample: peripheral blood, taken 28 days after the second AZD1222 dose. These receptor sequences come from an adult who received the AZD1222 COVID-19 vaccine.

This clone was seen just once. The rearrangement uses TRBV7-6 and TRBJ2-7, with TRBD2 as a possible D gene (6 bases). Between the trimmed V and J ends, which lost 4 bases and 3 bases, there was a span of 16 bases. CDR1 is SGHVS, CDR2 FNYEAQ, per germline. This CDR3 spans 15 amino acids. In DNA, the CDR3 is TGTGCCAGCAGCTCCCGACTAGTAGGCTTCTACGAGCAGTACTTC. Residues: CASSSRLVGFYEQYF.

The chain couples TRBV5-1 to TRBJ2-2; TRBD2 matches 9 bases. The CDR3 spans 15 residues. Unmatched junction bases numbered 5, after V lost 0 bases and J lost 8 bases. Per the germline V gene, CDR1 is SGHRS and CDR2 is YFSETQ. CDR3 loop: CASSLVSSGAGELFF. Written as DNA, the CDR3 is TGCGCCAGCAGCTTGGTTTCTAGCGGGGCTGGGGAGCTGTTTTTT. Full variable domain (rest looked up from reference TRBV5-1 and TRBJ2-2): KAGVTQTPRYLIKTRGQQVTLSCSPISGHRSVSWYQQTPGQGLQFLFEYFSETQRNKGNFPGRFSGRQFSNSRSEMNVSTLELGDSALYLCASSLVSSGAGELFFGEGSRLTVL.

This clone was detected only once. The chain is built from TRBV18 and TRBJ1-2; D perhaps matches TRBD1 (6 bases). The germline gives CDR1 KGHSH, CDR2 LQKENI. The CDR3 is 13 amino acids. V was shortened by 2 bases and J by 5 bases, with 9 bases between the two germline ends. In DNA, the CDR3 is TGTGCCAGCTCACCATTAAGGGGGTATGGCTACACCTTC. Its protein is CASSPLRGYGYTF.

This clone has just one count. The CDR3 DNA reads TGTGCCTGGAGTGATGCGACGAACACTGAAGCTTTCTTT. Protein sequence: CAWSDATNTEAFF. The rearrangement joins TRBV30 to TRBJ1-1; D is unclear. CDR1 GTSNPN and CDR2 SVGIG come from the germline V gene (reference sequence). CDR3 length equals 13 residues. V shed 1 base and J shed 1 base, with 7 bases lying between them.

The chain is built from TRBV15 and TRBJ1-2; D is unclear. Trimming pared 1 base from V and 8 bases from J, leaving 17 bases between. CDR3 length: 15 residues. Germline CDR1 is LNHNV and CDR2 is YYDKDF (reference sequence). This chain's CDR3 is CATSRVPPNIRGYTF. CDR3 nucleotides: TGTGCCACCAGCAGAGTTCCTCCCAACATTAGGGGCTACACCTTC.

The chain uses TRBV3-1 (or the pseudogene TRBV3-2) and TRBJ1-2, with D unclear. The germline gives CDR1 LGHDT, CDR2 YNNKEL (reference sequence). Trimming pared 1 base from V and 2 bases from J, leaving 5 bases between. The CDR3 consists of 13 residues. The CDR3 loop reads CASSQGSNYGYTF. CDR3 DNA: TGTGCCAGCAGCCAAGGTTCCAACTATGGCTACACCTTC.

The rearrangement links TRBV19 to TRBJ2-7, with 7 bases lining up with TRBD1. The V gene end was trimmed by 6 bases and the J gene end by 4 bases; junction bases not matched to a gene: 6. Germline CDR1 and CDR2: LNHDA and SQIVND (reference sequence). This CDR3 is built from 13 residues. In nucleotides, the CDR3 is TGTGCCAGTAGGGGACAGTCAGATTACGAGCAGTACTTC. Protein sequence: CASRGQSDYEQYF.

The rearrangement links TRBV7-8 to TRBJ1-1; D not certain. CDR3 length equals 14 residues. Germline CDR1 and CDR2: SGHVS and FQNEAQ. The V and J ends lost 4 bases and 1 base respectively, with 10 bases between them. CDR3 nucleotide sequence: TGTGCCAGCAGCTCAGAAAACCGGAACACTGAAGCTTTCTTT. Amino acid sequence: CASSSENRNTEAFF.

This clone was seen once. This chain joins TRBV20-1 and TRBJ2-5, with D hard to call. Germline V gene data show CDR1 as DFQATT and CDR2 as SNEGSKA (reference sequence). V lost 3 bases, J lost 2 bases, and 13 bases lay in between. This CDR3 comprises 14 residues. For the CDR3, the DNA is TGCAGTGCTAGTAGGCAGAAGGGTCAAGAGACCCAGTACTTC. It specifies CSASRQKGQETQYF.

The chain joins TRBV4-3 to TRBJ1-2; D ambiguous. Trimming shortened V by 0 bases and J by 7 bases, and 12 bases separated the two germline ends. Germline CDR1 LGHNA, CDR2 YSLEER. There are 14 residues in the CDR3. CDR3 loop: CASSQDLTTFGYTF. CDR3 nucleotide sequence: TGCGCCAGCAGCCAAGATTTGACGACGTTTGGCTACACCTTC.

The chain uses TRBV5-5 and TRBJ1-2; no clear D gene. V was clipped by 0 bases and J by 2 bases, with 8 bases between them. Germline V gene lookup returns CDR1 SGHKS and CDR2 YYEKEE (reference sequence). This CDR3 comprises 14 residues. CDR3 nucleotide sequence: TGTGCCAGCAGCTTGGGGGTCGGGAACTATGGCTACACCTTC. This codes for CASSLGVGNYGYTF.

J is TRBJ2-1 and V is TRBV18; no clear D gene. Per germline, CDR1 KGHSH and CDR2 LQKENI. This CDR3 has 13 residues. Trimming pared 4 bases from V and 4 bases from J, leaving 8 bases between. CDR3 sequence reads: CASSLESYNEQFF. The CDR3, as DNA: TGTGCCAGCTCACTAGAATCTTACAATGAGCAGTTCTTC.

The V gene is TRBV27, the J gene TRBJ2-3; D is ambiguous. CDR3 length: 16 residues. Trimming pared 7 bases from V and 2 bases from J, leaving 19 bases between. Germline loops: CDR1 MNHEY, CDR2 SMNVEV (reference sequence). The CDR3 sequence: CASKTVHDFPTDTQYF. CDR3 nucleotide sequence: TGTGCCAGCAAAACGGTGCACGATTTCCCCACAGATACGCAGTATTTT.

The chain recombines TRBV6-6 with TRBJ1-5; tentatively, D is TRBD1 (6 bases). CDR3 length: 15 amino acids. Trimming took off 6 bases at V and 0 bases at J, with 12 bases between the two ends. Per the germline V gene, CDR1 is MNHNY and CDR2 is SVGAGI (reference sequence). The CDR3 DNA follows: TGTGCCAGCAGCCGGACAGAGAATAGCAATCAGCCCCAGCATTTT. Protein sequence: CASSRTENSNQPQHF.

The genes are TRBV4-3 and TRBJ1-5, with D possibly matching TRBD1 (5 bases). This CDR3 is 18 amino acids long. V was pared by 0 bases and J by 0 bases, with 15 bases between. The germline V gene encodes CDR1 LGHNA and CDR2 YSLEER. The CDR3 region is CASSQDARGPYSNQPQHF. CDR3 DNA: TGCGCCAGCAGCCAAGACGCTAGGGGACCATATAGCAATCAGCCCCAGCATTTT.

The chain joins TRBV3-1 (or the pseudogene TRBV3-2) to TRBJ1-5; D is unclear. V gave up 1 base and J gave up 5 bases, with 9 bases separating them. The CDR3 spans 14 residues. Germline CDR1 LGHDT, CDR2 YNNKEL (reference sequence). In DNA form, the CDR3 reads TGTGCCAGCAGCCAAGCTATGAGGGATCAGCCCCAGCATTTT. Encoded protein: CASSQAMRDQPQHF.

The chain uses TRBV24-1 and TRBJ2-5; tentatively, D is TRBD1 (6 bases). Germline V CDR1 and CDR2: KGHDR, SFDVKD. Trimming left V 3 bases short and J 4 bases short, with 14 bases between. The CDR3 totals 15 residues. This CDR3 reads CATSDSTGPGETQYF. The CDR3 DNA reads TGTGCCACCAGTGATAGTACAGGGCCGGGAGAGACCCAGTACTTC.

V and J are TRBV7-8 and TRBJ1-1, with 7 bases identical to TRBD1. The junction had 3 bases not matched to a gene; V was cut back by 5 bases and J by 0 bases. Germline lookup yields CDR1 SGHVS and CDR2 FQNEAQ. The CDR3 length is 14 residues. The CDR3 sequence is CASSRGQVNTEAFF. As DNA, the CDR3 is TGTGCCAGCAGCAGAGGACAGGTGAACACTGAAGCTTTCTTT.

This chain links TRBV5-1 with TRBJ2-7; 13 bases fit TRBD2. V was pared by 4 bases and J by 5 bases, with 12 bases of the junction left unmatched. Germline V gives CDR1 SGHRS, CDR2 YFSETQ. CDR3 length: 17 residues. CDR3 nucleotide sequence: TGCGCCAGCAGCGAGTCTCGGACTAGCGGGGGTGCCAACGAGCAGTACTTC. It yields the protein CASSESRTSGGANEQYF.

The V and J genes are TRBV30 and TRBJ1-6, with 7 nucleotides matching TRBD1. The V gene's germline CDR1 is GTSNPN and CDR2 SVGIG (reference sequence). The CDR3 covers 18 residues. J was trimmed by 0 bases and V by 0 bases; bases with no gene match: 8. The DNA of the CDR3 is TGTGCCTGGAGTGTTCTTGGGGGACAGAGCTCCTATAATTCACCCCTCCACTTT. Encoded protein: CAWSVLGGQSSYNSPLHF.

This chain joins TRBV6-5 and TRBJ1-1, with D maybe TRBD1 (5 bases). The CDR3 extends over 15 amino acids. CDR1 MNHEY and CDR2 SVGAGI come from the germline V gene. Deletions cut 5 bases from V and 2 bases from J, with 15 bases between. The CDR3 region has the DNA TGTGCCAGCAGTAGAGGGGACGCCATTAACACTGAAGCTTTCTTT. It encodes CASSRGDAINTEAFF.

The chain joins TRBV6-5 to TRBJ1-3; D not resolved. The germline gives CDR1 MNHEY, CDR2 SVGAGI. V lost 7 bases and J 4 bases, leaving 8 bases between the germline ends. This CDR3 contains 12 residues. CDR3 bases: TGTGCCAGCAAACCCGGAGGAAACACCATATATTTT. It is translated as CASKPGGNTIYF.